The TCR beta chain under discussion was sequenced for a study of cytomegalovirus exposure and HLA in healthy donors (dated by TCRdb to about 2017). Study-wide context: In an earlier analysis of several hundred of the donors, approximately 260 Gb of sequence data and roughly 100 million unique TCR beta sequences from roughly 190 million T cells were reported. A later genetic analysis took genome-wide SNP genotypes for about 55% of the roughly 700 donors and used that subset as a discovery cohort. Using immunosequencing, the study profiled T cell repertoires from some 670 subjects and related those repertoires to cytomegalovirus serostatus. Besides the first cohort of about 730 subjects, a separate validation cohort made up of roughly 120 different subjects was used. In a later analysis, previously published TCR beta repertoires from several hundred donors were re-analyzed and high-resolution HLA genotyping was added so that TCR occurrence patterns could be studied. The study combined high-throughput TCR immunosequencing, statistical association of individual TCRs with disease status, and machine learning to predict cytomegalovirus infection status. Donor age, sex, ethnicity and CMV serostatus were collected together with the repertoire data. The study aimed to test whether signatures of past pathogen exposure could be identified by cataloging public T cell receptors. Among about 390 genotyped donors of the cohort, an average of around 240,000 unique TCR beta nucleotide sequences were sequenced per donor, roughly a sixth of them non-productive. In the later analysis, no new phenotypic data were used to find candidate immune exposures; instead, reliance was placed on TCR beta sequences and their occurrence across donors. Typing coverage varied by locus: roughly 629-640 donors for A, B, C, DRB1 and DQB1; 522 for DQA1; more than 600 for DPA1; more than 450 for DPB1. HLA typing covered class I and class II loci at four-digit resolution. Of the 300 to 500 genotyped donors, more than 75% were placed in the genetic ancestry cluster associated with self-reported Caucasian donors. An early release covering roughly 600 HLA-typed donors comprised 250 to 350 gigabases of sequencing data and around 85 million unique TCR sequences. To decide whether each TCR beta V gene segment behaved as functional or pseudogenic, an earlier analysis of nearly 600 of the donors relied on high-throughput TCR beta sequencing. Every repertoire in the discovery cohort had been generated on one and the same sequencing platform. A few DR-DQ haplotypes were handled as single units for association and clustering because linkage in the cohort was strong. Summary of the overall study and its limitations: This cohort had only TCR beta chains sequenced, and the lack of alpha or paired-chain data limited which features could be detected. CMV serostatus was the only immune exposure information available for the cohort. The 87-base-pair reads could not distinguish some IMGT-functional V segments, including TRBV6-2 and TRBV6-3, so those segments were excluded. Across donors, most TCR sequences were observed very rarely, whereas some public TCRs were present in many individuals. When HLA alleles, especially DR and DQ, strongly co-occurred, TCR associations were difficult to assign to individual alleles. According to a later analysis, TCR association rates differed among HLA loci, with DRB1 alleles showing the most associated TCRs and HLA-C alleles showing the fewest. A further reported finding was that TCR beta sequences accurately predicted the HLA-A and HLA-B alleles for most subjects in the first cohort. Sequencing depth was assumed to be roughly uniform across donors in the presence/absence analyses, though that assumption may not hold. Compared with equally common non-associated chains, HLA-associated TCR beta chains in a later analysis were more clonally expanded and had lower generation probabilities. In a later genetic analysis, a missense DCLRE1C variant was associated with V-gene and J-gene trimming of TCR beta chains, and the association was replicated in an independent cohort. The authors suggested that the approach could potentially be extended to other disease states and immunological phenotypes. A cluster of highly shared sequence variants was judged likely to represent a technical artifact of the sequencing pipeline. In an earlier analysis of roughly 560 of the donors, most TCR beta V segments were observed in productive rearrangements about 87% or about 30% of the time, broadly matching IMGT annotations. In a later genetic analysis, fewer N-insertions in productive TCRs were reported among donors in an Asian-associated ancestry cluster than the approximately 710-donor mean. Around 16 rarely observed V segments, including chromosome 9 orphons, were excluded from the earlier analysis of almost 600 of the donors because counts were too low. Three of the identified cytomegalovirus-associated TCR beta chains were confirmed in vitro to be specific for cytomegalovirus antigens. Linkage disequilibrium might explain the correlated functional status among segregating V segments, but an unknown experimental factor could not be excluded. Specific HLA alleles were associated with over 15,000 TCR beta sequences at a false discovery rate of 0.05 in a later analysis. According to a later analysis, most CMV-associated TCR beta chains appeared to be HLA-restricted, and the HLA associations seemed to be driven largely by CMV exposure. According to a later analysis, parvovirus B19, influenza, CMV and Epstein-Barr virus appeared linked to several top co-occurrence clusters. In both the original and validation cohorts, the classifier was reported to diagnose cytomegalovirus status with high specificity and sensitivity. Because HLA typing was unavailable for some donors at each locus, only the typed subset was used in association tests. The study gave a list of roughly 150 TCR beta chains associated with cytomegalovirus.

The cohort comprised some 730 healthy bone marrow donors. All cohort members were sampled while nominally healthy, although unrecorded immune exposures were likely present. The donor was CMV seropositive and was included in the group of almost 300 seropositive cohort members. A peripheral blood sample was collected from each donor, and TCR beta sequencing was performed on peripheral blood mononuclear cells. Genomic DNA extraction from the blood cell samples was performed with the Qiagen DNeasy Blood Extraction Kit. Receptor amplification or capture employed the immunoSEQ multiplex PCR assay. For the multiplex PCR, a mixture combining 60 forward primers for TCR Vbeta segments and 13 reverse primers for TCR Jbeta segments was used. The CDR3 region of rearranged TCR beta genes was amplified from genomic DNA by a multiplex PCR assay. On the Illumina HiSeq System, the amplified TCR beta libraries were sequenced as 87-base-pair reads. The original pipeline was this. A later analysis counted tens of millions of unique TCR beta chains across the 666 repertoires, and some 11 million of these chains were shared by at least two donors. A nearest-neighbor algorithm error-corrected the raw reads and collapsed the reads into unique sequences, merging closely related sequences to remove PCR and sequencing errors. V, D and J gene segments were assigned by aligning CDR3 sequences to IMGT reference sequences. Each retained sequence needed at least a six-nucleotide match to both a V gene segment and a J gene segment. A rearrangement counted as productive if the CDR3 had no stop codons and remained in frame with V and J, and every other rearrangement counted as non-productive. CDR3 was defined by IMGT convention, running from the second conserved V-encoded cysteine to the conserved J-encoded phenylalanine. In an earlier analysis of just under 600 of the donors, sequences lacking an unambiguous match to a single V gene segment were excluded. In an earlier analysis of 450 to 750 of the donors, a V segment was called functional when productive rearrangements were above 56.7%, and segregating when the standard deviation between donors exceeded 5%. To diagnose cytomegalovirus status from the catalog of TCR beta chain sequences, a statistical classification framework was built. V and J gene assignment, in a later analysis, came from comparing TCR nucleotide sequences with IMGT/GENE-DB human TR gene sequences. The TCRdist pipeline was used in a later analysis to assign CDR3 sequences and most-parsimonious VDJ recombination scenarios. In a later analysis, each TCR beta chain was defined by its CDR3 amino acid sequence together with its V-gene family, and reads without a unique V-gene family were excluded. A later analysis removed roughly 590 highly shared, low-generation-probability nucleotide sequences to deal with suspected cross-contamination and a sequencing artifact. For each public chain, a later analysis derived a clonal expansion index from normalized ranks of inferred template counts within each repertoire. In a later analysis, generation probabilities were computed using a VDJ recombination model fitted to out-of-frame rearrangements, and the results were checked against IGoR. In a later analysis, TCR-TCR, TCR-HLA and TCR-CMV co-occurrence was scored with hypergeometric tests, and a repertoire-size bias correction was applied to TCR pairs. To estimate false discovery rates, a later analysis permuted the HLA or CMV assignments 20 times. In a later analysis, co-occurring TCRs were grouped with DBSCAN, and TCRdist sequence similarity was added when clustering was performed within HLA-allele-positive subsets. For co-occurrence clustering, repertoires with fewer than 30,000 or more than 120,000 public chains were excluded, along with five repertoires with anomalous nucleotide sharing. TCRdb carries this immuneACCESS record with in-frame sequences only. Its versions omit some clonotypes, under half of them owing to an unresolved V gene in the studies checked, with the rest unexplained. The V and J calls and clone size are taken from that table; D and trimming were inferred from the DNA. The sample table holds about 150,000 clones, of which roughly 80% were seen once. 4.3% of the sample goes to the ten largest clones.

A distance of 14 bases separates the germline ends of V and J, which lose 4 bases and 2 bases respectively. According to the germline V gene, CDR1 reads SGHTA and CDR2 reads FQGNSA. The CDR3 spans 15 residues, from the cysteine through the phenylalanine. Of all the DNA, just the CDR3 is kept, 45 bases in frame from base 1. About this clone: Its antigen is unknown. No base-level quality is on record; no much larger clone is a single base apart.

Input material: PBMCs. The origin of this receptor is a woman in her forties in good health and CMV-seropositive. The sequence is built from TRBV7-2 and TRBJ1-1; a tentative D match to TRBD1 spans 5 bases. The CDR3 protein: CASSYTLTVNTEAFF. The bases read TGTGCCAGCAGCTACACCTTGACAGTTAACACTGAAGCTTTCTTT.